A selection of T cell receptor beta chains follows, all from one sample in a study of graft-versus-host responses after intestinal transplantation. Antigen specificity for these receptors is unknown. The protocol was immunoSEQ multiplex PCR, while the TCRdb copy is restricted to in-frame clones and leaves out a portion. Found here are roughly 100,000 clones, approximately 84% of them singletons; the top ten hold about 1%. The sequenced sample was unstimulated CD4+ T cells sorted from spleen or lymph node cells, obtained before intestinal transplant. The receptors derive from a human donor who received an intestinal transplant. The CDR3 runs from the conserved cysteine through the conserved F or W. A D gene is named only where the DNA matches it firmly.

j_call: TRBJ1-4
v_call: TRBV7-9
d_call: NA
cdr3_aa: CASSPPGGGNHEKLFF

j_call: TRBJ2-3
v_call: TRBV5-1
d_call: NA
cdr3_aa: CASAAGRTDTQYF

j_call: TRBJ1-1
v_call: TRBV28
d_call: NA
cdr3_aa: CASTLNTEAFF

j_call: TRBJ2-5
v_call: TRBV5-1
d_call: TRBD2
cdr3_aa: CASSLAGEGQETQYF

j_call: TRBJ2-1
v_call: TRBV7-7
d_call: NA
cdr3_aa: CASSLGGGGLEKQFF

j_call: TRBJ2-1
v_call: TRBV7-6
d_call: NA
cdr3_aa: CASSLVGGMGYNEQFF

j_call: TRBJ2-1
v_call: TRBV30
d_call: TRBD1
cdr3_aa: CAWSAGGWGNEQFF

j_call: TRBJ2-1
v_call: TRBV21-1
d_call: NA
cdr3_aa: CASSKIDGVKQDEQFF

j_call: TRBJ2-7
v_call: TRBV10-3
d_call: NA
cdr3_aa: CAISGDPLTGRTYEQYF

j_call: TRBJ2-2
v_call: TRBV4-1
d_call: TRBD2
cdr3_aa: CASSDTGTSGRLAGELFF

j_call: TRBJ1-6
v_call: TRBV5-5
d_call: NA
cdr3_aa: CASSLVQGYSPLHF

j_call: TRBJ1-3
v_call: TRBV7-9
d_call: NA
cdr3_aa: CASATQGTGGNTIYF

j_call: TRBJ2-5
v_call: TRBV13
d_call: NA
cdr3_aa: CASSLEGETQYF

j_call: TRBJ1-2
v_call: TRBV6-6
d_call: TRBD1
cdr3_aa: CASIPGQGLYGYTF

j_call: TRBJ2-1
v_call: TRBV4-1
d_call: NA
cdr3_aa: CASSPRELSSYNEQFF

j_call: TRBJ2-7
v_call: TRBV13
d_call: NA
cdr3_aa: CASSAPRLFGRSRLYEQYF

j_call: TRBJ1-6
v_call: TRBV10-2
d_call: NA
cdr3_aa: CASRTAVESPLHF

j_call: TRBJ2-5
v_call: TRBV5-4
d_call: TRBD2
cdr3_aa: CASSTGLAGVETQYF

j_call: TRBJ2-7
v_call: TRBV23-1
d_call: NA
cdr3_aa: CASSQGPRYF

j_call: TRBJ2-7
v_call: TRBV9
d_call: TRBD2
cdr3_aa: CASSVAGGPEEQYF

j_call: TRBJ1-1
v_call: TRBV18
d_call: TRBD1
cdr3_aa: CASSQKIGGGGTEAFF

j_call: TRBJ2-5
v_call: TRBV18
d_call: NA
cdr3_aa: CASSPPGREETQYF

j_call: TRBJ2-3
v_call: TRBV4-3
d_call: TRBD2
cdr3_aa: CASSPQGREADTQYF

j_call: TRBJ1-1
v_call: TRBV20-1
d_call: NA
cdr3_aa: CSARVWGEAFF

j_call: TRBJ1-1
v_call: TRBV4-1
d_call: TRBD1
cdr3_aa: CASSQRDRVANTEAFF

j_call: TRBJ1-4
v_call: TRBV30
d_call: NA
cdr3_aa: CAWSVWGIYANEKLFF

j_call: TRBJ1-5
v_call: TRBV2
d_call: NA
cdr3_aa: CASSQGLNNQPQHF

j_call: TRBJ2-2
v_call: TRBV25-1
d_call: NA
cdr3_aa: CASSGTGRGELFF

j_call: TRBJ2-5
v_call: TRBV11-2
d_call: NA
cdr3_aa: CASGGARETQYF

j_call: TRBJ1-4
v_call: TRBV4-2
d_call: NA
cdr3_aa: CASSQVGRTTNEKLFF

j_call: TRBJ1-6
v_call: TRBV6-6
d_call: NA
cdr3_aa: CASSFGHVNSPLHF

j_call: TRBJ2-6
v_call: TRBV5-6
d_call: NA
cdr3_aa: CASSSAGSGANVLTF

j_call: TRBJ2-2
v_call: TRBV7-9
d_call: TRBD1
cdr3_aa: CASSGDRGNTGELFF

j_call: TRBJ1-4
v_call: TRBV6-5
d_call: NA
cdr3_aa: CASSLDRYRVEKLFF

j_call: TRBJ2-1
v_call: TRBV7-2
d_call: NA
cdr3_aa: CASSRTASSYNEQFF

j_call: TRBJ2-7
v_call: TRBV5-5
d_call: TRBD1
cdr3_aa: CASSKGQGIFYEQYF

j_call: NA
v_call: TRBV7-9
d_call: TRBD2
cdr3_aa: CASSLGSGGTFYEQYF

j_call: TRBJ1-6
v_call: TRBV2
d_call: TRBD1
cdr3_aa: CTSNRGYNSPLHF

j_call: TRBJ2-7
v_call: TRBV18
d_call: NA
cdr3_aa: CASSPPLRGEQYF